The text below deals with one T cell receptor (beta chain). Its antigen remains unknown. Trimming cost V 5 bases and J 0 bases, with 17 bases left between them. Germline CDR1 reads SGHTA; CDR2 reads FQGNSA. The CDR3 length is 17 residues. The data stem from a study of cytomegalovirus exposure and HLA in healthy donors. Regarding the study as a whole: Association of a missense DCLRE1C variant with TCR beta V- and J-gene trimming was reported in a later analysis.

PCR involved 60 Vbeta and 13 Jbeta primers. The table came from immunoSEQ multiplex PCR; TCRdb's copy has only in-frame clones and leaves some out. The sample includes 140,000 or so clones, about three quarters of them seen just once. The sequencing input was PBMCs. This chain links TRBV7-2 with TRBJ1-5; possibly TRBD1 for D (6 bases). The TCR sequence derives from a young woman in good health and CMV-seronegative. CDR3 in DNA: TGTGCCAGCAGCCACATCCCCAGGGACACTAGCAATCAGCCCCAGCATTTT. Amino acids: CASSHIPRDTSNQPQHF.